The 5 T cell receptor beta chains given below trace back to one sample, sequenced in a study of blood T cell repertoires in COVID-19. Sequenced by immunoSEQ multiplex PCR; TCRdb stores in-frame clones only, minus some. Counted here are 290,000 or so clones, around nine tenths occurring once; the ten biggest clones make up about 2.6%. The sample taken for sequencing was PBMCs or T cells enriched from blood (not recorded which). These receptors were collected from a woman under 30 who had recovered from COVID-19.

The gene calls are TRBV2 and TRBJ2-7; 7 bases line up with TRBD2. In germline, CDR1 is SNHLY, CDR2 FYNNEI. The CDR3 spans 14 residues. Trimming removed 5 bases from V and 6 bases from J; junction bases left unmatched: 10. CDR3 DNA: TGTGCCAGCAGTAACCTGGGGGGGAAGTTCGAGCAGTACTTC. Protein sequence: CASSNLGGKFEQYF.

The chain joins TRBV10-3 to TRBJ2-5; 9 nucleotides agree with TRBD2. The CDR3 covers 16 residues. With V trimmed by 0 bases and J by 1 base, 3 bases remained unmatched. The germline CDR1 and CDR2 sequences are ENHRY and SYGVKD. CDR3 nucleotides: TGTGCCATCAGTGAGTCTAGCGGGGGACTCCAAGAGACCCAGTACTTC. It specifies CAISESSGGLQETQYF.

The CDR3 coding sequence is TGCAGCGTTGAAAGGGAGGCGGGTGTAGGTTCAGATACGCAGTATTTT. This gives the protein CSVEREAGVGSDTQYF. The chain combines TRBV29-1 with TRBJ2-3, with D possibly TRBD2 on 6 matching bases. Germline CDR1 reads SQVTM; CDR2 reads ANQGSEA. Trimming took 2 bases from V and 4 from J, leaving 19 bases between them. The CDR3 contains 16 residues.

This rearrangement joins TRBV6-5 to TRBJ1-5, with 8 bases matching TRBD1. V lost 6 bases and J lost 5; bases outside the gene matches: 6. The germline gives CDR1 MNHEY, CDR2 SVGAGI. The CDR3 is 14 amino acids. CDR3 bases: TGTGCCAGCAGCAGGACAGGGAGGGATCAGCCCCAGCATTTT. Its translation: CASSRTGRDQPQHF.

The chain has TRBV7-2 and TRBJ2-4, with 9 bases that match TRBD1. The trim removed 1 base at V and 2 bases at J, leaving 6 bases unmatched. This CDR3 has 17 amino acids. Germline V gives CDR1 SGHTA, CDR2 FQGNSA. The CDR3 loop is CASSLGTGGITKNIQYF. The CDR3 DNA is TGTGCCAGCAGCTTAGGAACAGGGGGCATAACCAAAAACATTCAGTACTTC. Based on the CDR3 plus reference TRBV7-2 and TRBJ2-4, the full variable domain is GAGVSQSPSNKVTEKGKDVELRCDPISGHTALYWYRQSLGQGLEFLIYFQGNSAPDKSGLPSDRFSAERTGGSVSTLTIQRTQQEDSAVYLCASSLGTGGITKNIQYFGAGTRLSVL.